A single sample gave rise to the 21 T cell receptor beta chains below, sequenced in a study of blood T cell repertoires in COVID-19. Clones were read by immunoSEQ multiplex PCR, and TCRdb kept only the in-frame ones, dropping some. Here the sample spans more than 150,000 clones, roughly 87% being singletons. Sequencing was performed on PBMCs or T cells enriched from blood (not recorded which). These receptors all stem from a man in his fifties or sixties who had recovered from COVID-19.

J is TRBJ1-5 and V is TRBV19, with D unclear. The germline CDR1 and CDR2 sequences are LNHDA and SQIVND (reference sequence). The CDR3 has 13 residues. V gave up 3 bases and J gave up 4 bases, with 7 bases separating them. The CDR3 sequence is CASSIEDNQPQHF. The CDR3 DNA sequence: TGTGCCAGTAGTATCGAGGATAATCAGCCCCAGCATTTT.

This chain joins TRBV28 and TRBJ1-2; D may be TRBD1 (6 bases). Germline V lookup: CDR1 MDHEN, CDR2 SYDVKM. This CDR3 has 13 residues. V was shortened by 4 bases and J by 6 bases, with 12 bases between the two germline ends. CDR3 sequence (DNA): TGTGCCAGCAGTTCTGGGGGGGCGAATGGCTACACCTTC. Translated: CASSSGGANGYTF.

The V and J genes are TRBV13 and TRBJ2-1; possibly TRBD2 for D (7 bases). The CDR3 covers 15 residues. The germline V gene encodes CDR1 PRHDT and CDR2 FYEKMQ (reference sequence). The V end lost 2 bases, the J end lost 2 bases, and 10 bases lay between the germline ends. The CDR3 nucleotides read TGTGCCAGCAGCTTACCGGGGGGCACCTACAATGAGCAGTTCTTC. Translation: CASSLPGGTYNEQFF.

The rearrangement links TRBV28 to TRBJ2-7; TRBD2 is a possible D gene (5 bases). The germline V gene has CDR1 MDHEN and CDR2 SYDVKM. The CDR3 length is 14 residues. The V end was cut by 8 bases, the J end by 0 bases, with 14 bases between. CDR3 in DNA: TGTGCCAGCGGCGGGCTTGAGAGCTCCTACGAGCAGTACTTC. It codes for CASGGLESSYEQYF.

V gene TRBV15 combines with J gene TRBJ1-5; 8 nucleotides align to TRBD1. Germline loops: CDR1 LNHNV, CDR2 YYDKDF (reference sequence). The ends lost 1 base at V and 6 bases at J; junction bases unmatched: 2. The CDR3 contains 14 residues. CDR3 in amino acids: CATSRAGGGQPQHF. The CDR3 bases are TGTGCCACCAGCAGAGCAGGGGGCGGTCAGCCCCAGCATTTT.

The chain employs TRBV29-1 and TRBJ2-7, with 7 nucleotides matching TRBD1. Germline-derived CDR1 and CDR2 are SQVTM and ANQGSEA. This CDR3 is 13 amino acids long. V gave up 7 bases and J gave up 3 bases; unmatched junction bases: 9. Here the CDR3 DNA reads TGCAGCGCCCTCCAGGGGGTTAGCTACGAGCAGTACTTC. Amino acid sequence: CSALQGVSYEQYF.

The gene calls are TRBV19 and TRBJ1-3; possibly TRBD1 for D (5 bases). The CDR3 loop spans 14 amino acids. Trimming shortened V by 5 bases and J by 6 bases, and 14 bases separated the two germline ends. CDR1 LNHDA and CDR2 SQIVND come from the germline V gene (reference sequence). The CDR3, as DNA: TGTGCCAGTAGTTCCCAGCGGGGGATAAACACCATATATTTT. This translates into CASSSQRGINTIYF. The full variable domain, its missing parts supplied by reference TRBV19 and TRBJ1-3, is DGGITQSPKYLFRKEGQNVTLSCEQNLNHDAMYWYRQDPGQGLRLIYYSQIVNDFQKGDIAEGYSVSREKKESFPLTVTSAQKNPTAFYLCASSSQRGINTIYFGEGSWLTVV.

The chain couples TRBV7-8 to TRBJ2-7; D call uncertain. CDR1 SGHVS and CDR2 FQNEAQ come from the germline V gene. This CDR3 has 13 amino acids. Trimming took off 1 base at V and 2 bases at J, with 6 bases between the two ends. The CDR3 DNA follows: TGTGCCAGCAGCTTAGTAGCCCCCTACGAGCAGTACTTC. Its protein is CASSLVAPYEQYF.

The chain links TRBV5-1 to TRBJ2-1; no clear D gene. With 0 bases removed from V and 3 bases from J, the gap between germline ends came to 13 bases. CDR1 is SGHRS and CDR2 is YFSETQ in the germline V gene. The CDR3 extends over 16 amino acids. The CDR3 is CASSLAAGSNYNEQFF. The DNA of the CDR3 is TGCGCCAGCAGCTTGGCGGCCGGGTCGAACTACAATGAGCAGTTCTTC.

The chain is built from TRBV6-6 and TRBJ1-1; no reliable D call. CDR1 and CDR2 from the germline V gene are MNHNY and SVGAGI (reference sequence). The CDR3 has 12 residues. Trimming stripped 6 bases from V and 7 bases from J, with 12 bases between. CDR3 sequence (DNA): TGTGCCAGCAGAGCGGTGGCGATTGAAGCTTTCTTT. Encoded protein: CASRAVAIEAFF.

V usage is TRBV14 and J usage is TRBJ2-2, with 7 bases that match TRBD2. The CDR3 totals 15 residues. V lost 4 bases, J lost 7 bases, and 9 bases stayed unmatched. Germline-derived CDR1 and CDR2 are SGHDN and FVKESK. The CDR3 nucleotides are TGTGCCAGCAGCCCCAACACGGGGGAGGGCGGGGAGCTGTTTTTT. Its protein product is CASSPNTGEGGELFF.

The chain uses TRBV7-9 and TRBJ2-3; no clear D. Trimming cost V 4 bases and J 5 bases, with 10 bases left between them. The length of the CDR3 is 13 residues. The germline V gene has CDR1 SEHNR and CDR2 FQNEAQ (reference sequence). The CDR3 is CASSSRPGDTQYF. The CDR3 region has the DNA TGTGCCAGCAGCTCTCGACCGGGAGATACGCAGTATTTT.

The chain combines TRBV3-1 (or the pseudogene TRBV3-2) with TRBJ1-1, with D maybe TRBD1 (6 bases). The germline gives CDR1 LGHDT, CDR2 YNNKEL (reference sequence). Trimming left V 2 bases short and J 0 bases short, with 10 bases between. CDR3 length: 15 amino acids. The CDR3 nucleotides read TGTGCCAGCAGCCAACGGACAGAACTGAACACTGAAGCTTTCTTT. This codes for CASSQRTELNTEAFF.

The chain links TRBV27 to TRBJ1-5; TRBD1 aligns across 8 bases. The germline V gene encodes CDR1 MNHEY and CDR2 SMNVEV (reference sequence). This CDR3 is 15 amino acids long. The ends lost 7 bases at V and 3 bases at J; junction bases unmatched: 8. CDR3 amino acids: CASKFSGGSNQPQHF. For the CDR3, the DNA is TGTGCCAGCAAATTTTCAGGGGGCTCCAATCAGCCCCAGCATTTT.

The CDR3 reads CATSLTSGGQETQYF. The CDR3 DNA reads TGTGCCACCAGTCTGACTAGCGGGGGGCAAGAGACCCAGTACTTC. The chain combines TRBV24-1 with TRBJ2-5, with 13 positions matching TRBD2. This CDR3 region has 15 residues. Germline lookup yields CDR1 KGHDR and CDR2 SFDVKD. With 6 bases clipped from V and 2 bases from J, the junction kept 2 bases outside the gene matches.

This clone was seen only a few times. The chain combines TRBV15 with TRBJ2-7; weak D call: TRBD1 (6 bases). The CDR3 is 16 residues long. CDR1 LNHNV and CDR2 YYDKDF come from the germline V gene (reference sequence). Trimming shortened V by 0 bases and J by 4 bases, and 16 bases separated the two germline ends. CDR3 residues: CATSRDVVTGPYEQYF. CDR3 nucleotide sequence: TGTGCCACCAGCAGAGATGTCGTGACAGGTCCTTACGAGCAGTACTTC. Variable domain in full (rest from reference TRBV15 and TRBJ2-7): DAMVIQNPRYQVTQFGKPVTLSCSQTLNHNVMYWYQQKSSQAPKLLFHYYDKDFNNEADTPDNFQSRRPNTSFCFLDIRSPGLGDTAMYLCATSRDVVTGPYEQYFGPGTRLTVT.

This chain links TRBV7-9 with TRBJ2-7, with D perhaps matching TRBD2 (7 bases). The CDR3 has 15 residues. V lost 5 bases and J lost 3, with 17 bases in between. The V gene's germline CDR1 is SEHNR and CDR2 FQNEAQ (reference sequence). CDR3 loop: CASSGGGTPLYEQYF. Written as DNA, the CDR3 is TGTGCCAGCAGCGGGGGAGGGACACCGCTCTACGAGCAGTACTTC. The variable domain in full, with the rest retrieved from reference TRBV7-9 and TRBJ2-7, is DTGVSQNPRHKITKRGQNVTFRCDPISEHNRLYWYRQTLGQGPEFLTYFQNEAQLEKSRLLSDRFSAERPKGSFSTLEIQRTEQGDSAMYLCASSGGGTPLYEQYFGPGTRLTVT.

The V call is TRBV5-6, the J call TRBJ2-7; 10 nucleotides line up with TRBD1. J was trimmed by 4 bases and V by 3 bases; bases with no gene match: 4. Germline V gives CDR1 SGHDT, CDR2 YYEEEE. The CDR3 consists of 14 residues. As DNA, the CDR3 is TGTGCCAGCAGCTACCGGGACAGGGGTTACGAGCAGTACTTC. It codes for CASSYRDRGYEQYF.

The chain carries TRBV11-2 and TRBJ2-3; no clear D. Trimming cost V 4 bases and J 0 bases, with 8 bases left between them. Per germline, CDR1 SGHAT and CDR2 FQNNGV. The CDR3 has 14 amino acids. The CDR3 here is CASSSVLSTDTQYF. The CDR3 nucleotides are TGTGCCAGCAGCTCAGTTCTTAGCACAGATACGCAGTATTTT.

The V gene is TRBV7-2, the J gene TRBJ2-4, with D tentatively TRBD2 (6 bases). Germline CDR1 SGHTA, CDR2 FQGNSA. V dropped 5 bases and J dropped 10 bases, with 15 bases sitting between them. The CDR3 spans 13 residues. The CDR3 DNA reads TGTGCCAGCAGCCCCTATTTAGCGGAAATTCAGTACTTC. This codes for CASSPYLAEIQYF.

This rearrangement joins TRBV24-1 to TRBJ1-3; TRBD1 aligns across 8 bases. The CDR3 sequence is 17 residues long. Germline CDR1 reads KGHDR; CDR2 reads SFDVKD. Trimming removed 4 bases from V and 0 bases from J; junction bases left unmatched: 7. For the CDR3, the DNA is TGTGCCACCAGTGACTCGGTGGGGACAGGCTCTGGAAACACCATATATTTT. Translating gives CATSDSVGTGSGNTIYF.